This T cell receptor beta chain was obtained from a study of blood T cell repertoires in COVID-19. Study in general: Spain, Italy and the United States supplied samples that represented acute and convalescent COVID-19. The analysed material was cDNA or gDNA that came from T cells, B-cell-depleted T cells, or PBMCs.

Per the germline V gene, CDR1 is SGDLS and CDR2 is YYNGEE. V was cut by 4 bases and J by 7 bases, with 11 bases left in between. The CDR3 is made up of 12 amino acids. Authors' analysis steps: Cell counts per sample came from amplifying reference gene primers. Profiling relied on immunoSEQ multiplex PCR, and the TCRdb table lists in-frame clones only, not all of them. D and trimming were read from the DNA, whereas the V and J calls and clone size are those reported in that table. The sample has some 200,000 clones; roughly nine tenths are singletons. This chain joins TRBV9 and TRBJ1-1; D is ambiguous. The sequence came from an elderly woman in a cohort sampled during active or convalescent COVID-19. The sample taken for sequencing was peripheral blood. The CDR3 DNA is TGTGCCAGCAGCCCAGACACCATTGAAGCTTTCTTT. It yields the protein CASSPDTIEAFF.